The clone carrying this T cell receptor (beta chain) has just a few counts. Documented treatment: oral pan-JAK inhibitor, 5-10 mg twice daily. The sequencing template was cDNA reverse transcribed from extracted RNA. The method was immunoSEQ multiplex PCR; TCRdb's version includes in-frame clones alone and lacks a portion of them. The sample carries approximately 210,000 clones, 66% recorded once. CDR1 and CDR2 from the germline V gene are ENHRY and SYGVKD. The V end was cut by 5 bases, the J end by 7 bases, with 9 bases between. The CDR3 extends over 12 amino acids. The data are from a study of CD8+ T cells in alopecia areata. Across the study: The investigators scored severity in treated patients by the percentage of affected scalp area.

This clonotype was sampled from a human donor with alopecia areata. Here the sequenced sample was CD4+ T cells sorted from blood, taken between weeks 44 and 45, from a patient treated with tofacitinib. The rearrangement uses TRBV10-3 and TRBJ2-1; D is unresolved. The CDR3 here is CAISPVGNEQFF. CDR3 DNA: TGTGCCATCAGTCCAGTGGGGAATGAGCAGTTCTTC.